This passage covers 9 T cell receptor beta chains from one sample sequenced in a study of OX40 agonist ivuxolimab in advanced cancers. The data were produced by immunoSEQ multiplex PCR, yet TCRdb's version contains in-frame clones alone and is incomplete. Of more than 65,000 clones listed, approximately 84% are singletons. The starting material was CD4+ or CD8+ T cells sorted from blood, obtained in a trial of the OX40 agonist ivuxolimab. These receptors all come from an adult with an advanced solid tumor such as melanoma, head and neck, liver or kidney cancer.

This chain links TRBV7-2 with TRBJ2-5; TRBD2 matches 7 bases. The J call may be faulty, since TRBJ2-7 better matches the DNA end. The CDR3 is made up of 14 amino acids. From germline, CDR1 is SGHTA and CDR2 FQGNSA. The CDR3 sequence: CASRVGGGTYEQYF. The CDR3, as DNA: TGTGCCAGCAGAGTTGGCGGGGGAACCTACGAGCAGTACTTC.

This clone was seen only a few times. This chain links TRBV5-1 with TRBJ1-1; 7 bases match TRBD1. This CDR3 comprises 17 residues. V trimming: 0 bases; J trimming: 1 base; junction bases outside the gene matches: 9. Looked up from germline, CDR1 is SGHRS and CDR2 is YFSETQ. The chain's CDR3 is CASSLGPRAGGNTEAFF. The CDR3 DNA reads TGCGCCAGCAGCTTGGGTCCCCGGGCAGGGGGGAACACTGAAGCTTTCTTT.

The CDR3 region has the DNA TGTGCCAGCAGCGTTATAGGGACAGCCGACCTGACGCAGTATTTT. It is translated as CASSVIGTADLTQYF. The genes are TRBV9 and TRBJ2-3; 7 bases align to TRBD1. V was pared by 2 bases and J by 9 bases, with 12 bases of the junction left unmatched. Germline assignment: CDR1 SGDLS and CDR2 YYNGEE. The length of the CDR3 is 15 residues.

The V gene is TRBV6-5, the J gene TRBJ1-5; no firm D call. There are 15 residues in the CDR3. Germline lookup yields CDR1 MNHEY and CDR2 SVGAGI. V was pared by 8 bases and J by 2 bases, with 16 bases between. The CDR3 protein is CASSQQPGGNQPQHF. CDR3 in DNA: TGTGCCAGCTCTCAACAACCTGGAGGCAATCAGCCCCAGCATTTT.

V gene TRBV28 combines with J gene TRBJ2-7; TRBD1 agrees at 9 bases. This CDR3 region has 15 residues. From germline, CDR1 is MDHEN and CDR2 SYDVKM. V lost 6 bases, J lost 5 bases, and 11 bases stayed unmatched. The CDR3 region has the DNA TGTGCCAGCAGCCAGACCGGGACAGGGATCCACGAGCAGTACTTC. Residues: CASSQTGTGIHEQYF.

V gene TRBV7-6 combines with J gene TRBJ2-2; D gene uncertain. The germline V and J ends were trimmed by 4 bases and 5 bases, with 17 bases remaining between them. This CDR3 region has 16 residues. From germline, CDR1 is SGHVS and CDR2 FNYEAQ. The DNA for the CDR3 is TGTGCCAGCAGCTGGGCCATTTCTTCCTATACCGGGGAGCTGTTTTTT. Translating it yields CASSWAISSYTGELFF.

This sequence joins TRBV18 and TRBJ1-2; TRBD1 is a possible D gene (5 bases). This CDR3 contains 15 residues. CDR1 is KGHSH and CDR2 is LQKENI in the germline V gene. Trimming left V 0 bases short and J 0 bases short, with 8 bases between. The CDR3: CASSPPQGTNYGYTF. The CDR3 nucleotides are TGTGCCAGCTCACCACCCCAGGGCACTAACTATGGCTACACCTTC.

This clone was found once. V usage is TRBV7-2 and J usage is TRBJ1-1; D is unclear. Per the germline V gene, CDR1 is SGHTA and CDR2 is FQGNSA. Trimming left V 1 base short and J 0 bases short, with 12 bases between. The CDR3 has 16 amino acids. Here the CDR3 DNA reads TGTGCCAGCAGCTTAGGGCCGCCCAACTTGAACACTGAAGCTTTCTTT. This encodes CASSLGPPNLNTEAFF.

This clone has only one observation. The CDR3 sequence: CASSFRAGDLDTQYF. The DNA of the CDR3 is TGTGCCAGCAGCTTTAGGGCAGGGGATCTAGATACGCAGTATTTT. The genes are TRBV7-2 and TRBJ2-3, with D possibly TRBD1 on 6 matching bases. The CDR3 has 15 residues. V dropped 3 bases and J dropped 5 bases, with 15 bases sitting between them. Per the germline V gene, CDR1 is SGHTA and CDR2 is FQGNSA. The variable domain in full, with the rest retrieved from reference TRBV7-2 and TRBJ2-3, is GAGVSQSPSNKVTEKGKDVELRCDPISGHTALYWYRQSLGQGLEFLIYFQGNSAPDKSGLPSDRFSAERTGGSVSTLTIQRTQQEDSAVYLCASSFRAGDLDTQYFGPGTRLTVL.